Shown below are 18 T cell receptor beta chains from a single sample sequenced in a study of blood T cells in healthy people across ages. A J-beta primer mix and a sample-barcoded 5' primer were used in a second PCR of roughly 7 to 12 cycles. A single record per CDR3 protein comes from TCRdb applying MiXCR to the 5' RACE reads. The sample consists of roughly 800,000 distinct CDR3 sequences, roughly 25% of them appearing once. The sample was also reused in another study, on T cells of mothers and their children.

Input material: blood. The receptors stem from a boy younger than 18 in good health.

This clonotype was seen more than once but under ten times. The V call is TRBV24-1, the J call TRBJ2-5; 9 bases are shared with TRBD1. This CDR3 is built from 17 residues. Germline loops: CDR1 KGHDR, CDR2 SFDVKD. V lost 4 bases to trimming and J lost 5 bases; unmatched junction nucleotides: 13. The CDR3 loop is CATSEGTGQGILETQYF. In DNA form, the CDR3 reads TGTGCCACCAGTGAAGGGACTGGACAGGGGATCTTGGAGACCCAGTACTTC.

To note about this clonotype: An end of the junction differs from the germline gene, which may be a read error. CDR3 region: CASSQGSGVREKLFF. For the CDR3, the DNA is TGTGCCAGCAGCCAGGGCTCGGGGGTCAGGGAAAAACTGTTTTTT. The chain employs TRBV4-1 and TRBJ1-4; the D gene is possibly TRBD1 (5 bases). Germline V gives CDR1 MGHRA, CDR2 YSYEKL. This CDR3 has 15 residues.

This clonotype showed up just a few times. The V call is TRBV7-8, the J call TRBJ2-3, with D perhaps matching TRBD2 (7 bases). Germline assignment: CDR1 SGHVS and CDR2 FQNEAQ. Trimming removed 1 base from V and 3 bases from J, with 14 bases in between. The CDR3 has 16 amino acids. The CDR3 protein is CASSLEGRGGTDTQYF. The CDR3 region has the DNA TGTGCCAGCAGCTTAGAAGGAAGGGGGGGGACAGATACGCAGTATTTT.

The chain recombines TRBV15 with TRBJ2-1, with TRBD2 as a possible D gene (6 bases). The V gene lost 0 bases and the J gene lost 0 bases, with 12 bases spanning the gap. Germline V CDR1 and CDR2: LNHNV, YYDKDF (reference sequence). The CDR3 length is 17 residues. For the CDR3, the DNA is TGTGCCACCAGCAGAGATCTTATAGCGGACTCCTACAATGAGCAGTTCTTC. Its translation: CATSRDLIADSYNEQFF.

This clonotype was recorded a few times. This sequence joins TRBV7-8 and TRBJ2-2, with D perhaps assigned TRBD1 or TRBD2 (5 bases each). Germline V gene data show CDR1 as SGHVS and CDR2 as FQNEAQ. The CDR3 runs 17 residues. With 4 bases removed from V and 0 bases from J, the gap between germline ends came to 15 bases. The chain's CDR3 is CASSSRTGTTNTGELFF. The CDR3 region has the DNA TGTGCCAGCAGCTCCCGGACCGGGACGACGAACACCGGGGAGCTGTTTTTT. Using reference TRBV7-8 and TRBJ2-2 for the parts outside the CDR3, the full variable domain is GAGVSQSPRYKVAKRGQDVALRCDPISGHVSLFWYQQALGQGPEFLTYFQNEAQLDKSGLPSDRFFAERPEGSVSTLKIQRTQQEDSAVYLCASSSRTGTTNTGELFFGEGSRLTVL.

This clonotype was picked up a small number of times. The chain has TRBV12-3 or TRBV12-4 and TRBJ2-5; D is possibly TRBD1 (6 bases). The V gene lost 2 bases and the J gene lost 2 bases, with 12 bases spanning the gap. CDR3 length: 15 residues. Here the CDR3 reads CASSLIWTDQETQYF. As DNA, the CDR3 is TGTGCCAGCAGTTTAATATGGACAGATCAAGAGACCCAGTACTTC.

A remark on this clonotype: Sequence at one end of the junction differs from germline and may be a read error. The CDR3 sequence: CASSQEILAGALPSF. CDR3 DNA: TGTGCCAGCAGCCAAGAAATACTAGCGGGAGCCTTACCTAGCTTC. The chain combines TRBV3-1 with TRBJ2-5; 11 bases align to TRBD2. The length of the CDR3 is 15 residues. Germline assignment: CDR1 LGHDT and CDR2 YNNKEL (reference sequence).

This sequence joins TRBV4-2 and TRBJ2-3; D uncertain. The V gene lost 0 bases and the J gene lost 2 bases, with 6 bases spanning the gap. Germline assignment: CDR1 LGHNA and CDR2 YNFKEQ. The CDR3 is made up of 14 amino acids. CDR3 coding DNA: TGTGCCAGCAGCCAAGATAGCTCCACAGATACGCAGTATTTT. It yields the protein CASSQDSSTDTQYF.

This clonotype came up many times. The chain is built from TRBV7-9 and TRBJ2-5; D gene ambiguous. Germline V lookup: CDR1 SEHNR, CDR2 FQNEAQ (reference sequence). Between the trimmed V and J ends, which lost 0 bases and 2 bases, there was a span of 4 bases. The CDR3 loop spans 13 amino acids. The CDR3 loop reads CASSLAQQETQYF. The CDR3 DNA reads TGTGCCAGCAGCTTAGCTCAGCAAGAGACCCAGTACTTC.

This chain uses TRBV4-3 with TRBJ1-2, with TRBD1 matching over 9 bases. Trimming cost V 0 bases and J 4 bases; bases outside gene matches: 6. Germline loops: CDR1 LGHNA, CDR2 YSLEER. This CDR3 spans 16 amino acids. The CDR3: CASSQDRTGAGYGYTF. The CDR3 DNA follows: TGCGCCAGCAGCCAAGATCGGACAGGGGCGGGCTATGGCTACACCTTC.

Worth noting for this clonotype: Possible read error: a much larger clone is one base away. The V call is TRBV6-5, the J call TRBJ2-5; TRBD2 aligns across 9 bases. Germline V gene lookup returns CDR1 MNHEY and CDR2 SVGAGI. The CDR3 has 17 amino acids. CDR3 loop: CAGSYSVSGRWGETQYF. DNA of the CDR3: TGTGCCGGCAGTTACTCAGTCAGCGGGAGGTGGGGAGAGACCCAGTACTTC.

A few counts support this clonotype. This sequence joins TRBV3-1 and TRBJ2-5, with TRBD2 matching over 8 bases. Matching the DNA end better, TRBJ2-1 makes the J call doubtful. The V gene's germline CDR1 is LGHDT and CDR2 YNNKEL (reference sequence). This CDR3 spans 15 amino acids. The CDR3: CASSRVAGLYDEQFF. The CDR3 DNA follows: TGTGCCAGCAGCCGGGTAGCGGGATTATACGATGAGCAGTTCTTC.

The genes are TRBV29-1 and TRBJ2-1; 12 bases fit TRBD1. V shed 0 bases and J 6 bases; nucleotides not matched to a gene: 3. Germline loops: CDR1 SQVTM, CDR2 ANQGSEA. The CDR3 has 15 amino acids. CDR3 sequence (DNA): TGCAGCGTTGAAGATCGGGACAGGGGGCCCAATGAGCAGTTCTTC. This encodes CSVEDRDRGPNEQFF.

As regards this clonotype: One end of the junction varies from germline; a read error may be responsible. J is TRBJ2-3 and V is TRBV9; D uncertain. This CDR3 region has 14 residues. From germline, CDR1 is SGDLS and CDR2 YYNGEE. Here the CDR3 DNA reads TGTGCCGGCAGCCTCCGGAGTCACACAGATACGCAGTATTTT. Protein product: CAGSLRSHTDTQYF.

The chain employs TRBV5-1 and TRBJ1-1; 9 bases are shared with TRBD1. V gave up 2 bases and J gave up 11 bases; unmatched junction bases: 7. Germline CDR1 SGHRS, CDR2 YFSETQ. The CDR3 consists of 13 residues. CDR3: CASSLLQGAQAFF. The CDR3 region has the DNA TGCGCCAGCAGCTTATTACAGGGGGCGCAGGCTTTCTTT.

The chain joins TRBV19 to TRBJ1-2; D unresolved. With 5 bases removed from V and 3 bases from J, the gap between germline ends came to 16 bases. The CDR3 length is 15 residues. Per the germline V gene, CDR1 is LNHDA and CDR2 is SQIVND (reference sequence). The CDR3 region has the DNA TGTGCCAGTAGTCTGAAGATTGTTGCTGACTATGGCTACACCTTC. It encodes CASSLKIVADYGYTF.

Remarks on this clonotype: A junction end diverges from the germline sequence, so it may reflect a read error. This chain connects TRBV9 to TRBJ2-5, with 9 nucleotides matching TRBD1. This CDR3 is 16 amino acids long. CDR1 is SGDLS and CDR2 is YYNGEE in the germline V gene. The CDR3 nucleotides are TGTGCCAGCAGCGTAGGACAGGGGGTCGACCAGGAGACCCAGTACTTC. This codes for CASSVGQGVDQETQYF.

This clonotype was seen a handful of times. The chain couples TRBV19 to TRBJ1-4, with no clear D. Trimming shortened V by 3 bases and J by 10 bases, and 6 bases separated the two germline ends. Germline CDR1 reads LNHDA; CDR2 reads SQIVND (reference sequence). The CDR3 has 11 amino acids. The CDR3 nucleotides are TGTGCCAGTAGTATCGCGCGAAAACTGTTTTTT. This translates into CASSIARKLFF.